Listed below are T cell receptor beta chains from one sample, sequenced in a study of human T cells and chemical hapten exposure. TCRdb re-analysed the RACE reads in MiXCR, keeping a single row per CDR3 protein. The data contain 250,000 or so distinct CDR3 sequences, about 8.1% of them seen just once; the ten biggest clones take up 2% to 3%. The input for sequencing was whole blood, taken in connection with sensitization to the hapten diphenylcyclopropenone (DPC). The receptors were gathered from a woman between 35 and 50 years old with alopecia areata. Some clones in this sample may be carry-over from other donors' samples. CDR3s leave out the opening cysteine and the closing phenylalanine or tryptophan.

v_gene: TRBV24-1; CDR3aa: ATSDPWRAPGEQF
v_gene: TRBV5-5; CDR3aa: ASSMDSYEQY
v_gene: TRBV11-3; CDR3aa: ASSLGRGSDTQY
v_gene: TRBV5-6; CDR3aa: ASSFGPRQGPNYGYT
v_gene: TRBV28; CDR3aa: ASSSRDRETSQPQH
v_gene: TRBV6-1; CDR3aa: ASSEIVRGPSGEQF
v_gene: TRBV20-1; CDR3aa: SAPKENEQY
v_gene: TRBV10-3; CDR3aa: AISPVSTNEKLF
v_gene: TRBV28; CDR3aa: ASSSGTGGRTDTQY
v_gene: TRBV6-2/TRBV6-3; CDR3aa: ASSLQREADTQY
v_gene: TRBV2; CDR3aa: ASSGGPPYQETQY
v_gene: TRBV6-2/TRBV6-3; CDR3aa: ASSYRRTGADQPQH
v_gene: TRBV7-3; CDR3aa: ASSTAEEQSTQPQH
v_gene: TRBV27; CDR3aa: ASSLSYQETQY
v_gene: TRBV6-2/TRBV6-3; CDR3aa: ASSDGGKETQY
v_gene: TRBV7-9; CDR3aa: ASSSTWGANTGELF
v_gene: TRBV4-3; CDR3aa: ASSQGSRGEQF
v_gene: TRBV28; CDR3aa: ASKIAGLAGQETQY
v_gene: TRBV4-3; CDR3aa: ASSQVAGTRTDTQY